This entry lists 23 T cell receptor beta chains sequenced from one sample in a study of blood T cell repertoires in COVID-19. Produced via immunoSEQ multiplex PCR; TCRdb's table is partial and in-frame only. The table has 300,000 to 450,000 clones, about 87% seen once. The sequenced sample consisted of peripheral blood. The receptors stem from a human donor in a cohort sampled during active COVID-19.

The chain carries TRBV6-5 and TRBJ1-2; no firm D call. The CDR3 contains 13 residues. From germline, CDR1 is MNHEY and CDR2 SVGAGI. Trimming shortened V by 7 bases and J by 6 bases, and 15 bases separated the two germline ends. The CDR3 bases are TGTGCCAGCACCCCAGGTAGAGCCAATGGCTACACCTTC. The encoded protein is CASTPGRANGYTF.

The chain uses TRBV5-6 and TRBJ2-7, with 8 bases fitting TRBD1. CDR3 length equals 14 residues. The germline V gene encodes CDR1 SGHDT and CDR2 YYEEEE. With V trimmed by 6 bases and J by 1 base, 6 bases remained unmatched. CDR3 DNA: TGTGCCAGCACGAACCAGGGGGCTTCCTACGAGCAGTACTTC. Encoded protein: CASTNQGASYEQYF.

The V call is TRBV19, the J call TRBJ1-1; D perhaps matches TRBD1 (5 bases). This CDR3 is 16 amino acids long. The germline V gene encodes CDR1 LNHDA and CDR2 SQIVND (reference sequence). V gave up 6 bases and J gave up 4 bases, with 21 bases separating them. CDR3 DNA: TGTGCCAGTAGCCTTCCCCCTGGCAGGGTACGCACTGAAGCTTTCTTT. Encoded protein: CASSLPPGRVRTEAFF.

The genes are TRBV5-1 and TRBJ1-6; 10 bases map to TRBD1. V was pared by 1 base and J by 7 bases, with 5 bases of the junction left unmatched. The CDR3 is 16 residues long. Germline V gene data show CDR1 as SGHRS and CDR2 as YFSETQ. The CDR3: CASSLRMGQGNSPLHF. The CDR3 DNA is TGCGCCAGCAGCTTGAGGATGGGACAGGGGAATTCACCCCTCCACTTT.

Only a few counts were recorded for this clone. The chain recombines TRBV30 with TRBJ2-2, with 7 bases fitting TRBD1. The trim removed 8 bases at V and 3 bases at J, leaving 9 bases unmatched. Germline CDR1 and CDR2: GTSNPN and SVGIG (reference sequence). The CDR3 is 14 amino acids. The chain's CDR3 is CAGTGQSHTGELFF. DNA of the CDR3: TGTGCCGGAACGGGACAGTCTCACACCGGGGAGCTGTTTTTT.

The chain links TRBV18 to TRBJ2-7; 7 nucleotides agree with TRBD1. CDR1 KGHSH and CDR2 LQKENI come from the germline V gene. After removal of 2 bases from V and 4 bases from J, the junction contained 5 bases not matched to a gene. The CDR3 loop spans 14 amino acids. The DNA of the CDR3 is TGTGCCAGCTCACCATCAACAGGGGAGTACGAGCAGTACTTC. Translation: CASSPSTGEYEQYF. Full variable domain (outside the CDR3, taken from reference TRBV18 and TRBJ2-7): NAGVMQNPRHLVRRRGQEARLRCSPMKGHSHVYWYRQLPEEGLKFMVYLQKENIIDESGMPKERFSAEFPKEGPSILRIQQVVRGDSAAYFCASSPSTGEYEQYFGPGTRLTVT.

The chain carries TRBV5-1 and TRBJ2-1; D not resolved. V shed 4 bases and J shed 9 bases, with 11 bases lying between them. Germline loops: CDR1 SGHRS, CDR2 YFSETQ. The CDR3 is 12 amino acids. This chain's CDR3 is CASSPRGIEQFF. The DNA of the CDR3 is TGCGCCAGCAGCCCCCGCGGTATTGAGCAGTTCTTC.

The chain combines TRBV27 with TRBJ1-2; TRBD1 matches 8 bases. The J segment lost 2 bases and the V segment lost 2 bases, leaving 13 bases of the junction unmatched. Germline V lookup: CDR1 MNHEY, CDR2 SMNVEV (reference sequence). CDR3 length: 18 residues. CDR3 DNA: TGTGCCAGCAGTTTAAAACCCTATAATTACAGGGGGAACTATGGCTACACCTTC. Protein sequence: CASSLKPYNYRGNYGYTF.

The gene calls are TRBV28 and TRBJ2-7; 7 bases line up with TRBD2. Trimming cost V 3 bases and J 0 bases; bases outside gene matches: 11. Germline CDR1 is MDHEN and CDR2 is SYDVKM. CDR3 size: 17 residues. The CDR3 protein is CASSFVIAGPSSYEQYF. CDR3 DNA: TGTGCCAGCAGTTTTGTAATAGCGGGCCCGAGCTCCTACGAGCAGTACTTC.

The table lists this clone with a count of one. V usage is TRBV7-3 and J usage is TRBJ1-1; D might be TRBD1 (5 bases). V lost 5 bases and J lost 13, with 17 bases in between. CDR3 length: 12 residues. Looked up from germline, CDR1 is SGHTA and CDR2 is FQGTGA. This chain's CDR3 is CASSTQGRVGFF. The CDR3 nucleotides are TGTGCCAGCAGCACCCAGGGAAGGGTTGGTTTCTTT. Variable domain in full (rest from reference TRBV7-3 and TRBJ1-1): GAGVSQTPSNKVTEKGKYVELRCDPISGHTALYWYRQSLGQGPEFLIYFQGTGAADDSGLPNDRFFAVRPEGSVSTLKIQRTERGDSAVYLCASSTQGRVGFFGQGTRLTVV.

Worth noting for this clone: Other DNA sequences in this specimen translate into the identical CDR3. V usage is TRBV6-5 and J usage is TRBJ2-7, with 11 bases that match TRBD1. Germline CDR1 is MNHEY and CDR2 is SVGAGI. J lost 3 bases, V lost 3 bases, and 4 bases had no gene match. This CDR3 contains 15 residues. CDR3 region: CASSYPGQGVYEQYF. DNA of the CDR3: TGTGCCAGCAGTTATCCGGGACAGGGGGTCTACGAGCAGTACTTC.

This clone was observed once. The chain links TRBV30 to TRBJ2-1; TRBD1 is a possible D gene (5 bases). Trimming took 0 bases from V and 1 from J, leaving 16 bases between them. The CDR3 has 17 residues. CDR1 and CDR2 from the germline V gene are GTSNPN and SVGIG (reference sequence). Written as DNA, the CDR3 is TGTGCCTGGAGTGTAGGAAGGGGCCTTTATTCCTACAATGAGCAGTTCTTC. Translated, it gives CAWSVGRGLYSYNEQFF.

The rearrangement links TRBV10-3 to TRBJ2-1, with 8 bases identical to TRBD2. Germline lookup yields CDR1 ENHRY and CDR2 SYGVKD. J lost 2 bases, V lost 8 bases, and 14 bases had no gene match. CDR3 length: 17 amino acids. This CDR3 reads CAIRNDGLAGAYNEQFF. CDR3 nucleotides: TGTGCCATCCGTAACGACGGCCTAGCGGGCGCCTACAATGAGCAGTTCTTC.

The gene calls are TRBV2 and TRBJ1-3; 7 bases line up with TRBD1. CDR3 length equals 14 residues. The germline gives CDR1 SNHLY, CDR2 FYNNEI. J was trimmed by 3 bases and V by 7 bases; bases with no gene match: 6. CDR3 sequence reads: CASTRGSSGNTIYF. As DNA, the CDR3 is TGTGCCAGCACCAGGGGGTCTAGTGGAAACACCATATATTTT.

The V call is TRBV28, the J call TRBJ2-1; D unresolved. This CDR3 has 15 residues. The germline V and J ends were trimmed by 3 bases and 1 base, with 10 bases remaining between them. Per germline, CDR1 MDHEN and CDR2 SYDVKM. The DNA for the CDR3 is TGTGCCAGCAGTTTTCCCAGGTCTTCCTACAATGAGCAGTTCTTC. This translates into CASSFPRSSYNEQFF.

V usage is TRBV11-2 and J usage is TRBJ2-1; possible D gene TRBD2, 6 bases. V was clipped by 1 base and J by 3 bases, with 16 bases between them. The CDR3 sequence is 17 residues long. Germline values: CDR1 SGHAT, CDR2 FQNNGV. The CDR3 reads CASSLGPRIGGYNEQFF. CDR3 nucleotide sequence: TGTGCCAGCAGCTTAGGCCCCAGAATCGGGGGCTACAATGAGCAGTTCTTC.

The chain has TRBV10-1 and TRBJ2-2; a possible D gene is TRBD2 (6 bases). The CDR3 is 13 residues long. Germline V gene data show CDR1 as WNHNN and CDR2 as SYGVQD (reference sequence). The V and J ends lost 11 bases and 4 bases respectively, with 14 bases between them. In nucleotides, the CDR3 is TGCGCCTCCAGGAGCGGGTCCACCGGGGAGCTGTTTTTT. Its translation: CASRSGSTGELFF.

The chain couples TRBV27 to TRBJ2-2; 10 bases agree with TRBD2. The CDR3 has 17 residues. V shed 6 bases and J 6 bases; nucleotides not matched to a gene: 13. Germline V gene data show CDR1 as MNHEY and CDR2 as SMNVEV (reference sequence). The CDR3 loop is CASRLSGSSGRSGELFF. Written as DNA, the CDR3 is TGTGCCAGCAGACTATCGGGTTCTAGCGGGAGATCCGGGGAGCTGTTTTTT.

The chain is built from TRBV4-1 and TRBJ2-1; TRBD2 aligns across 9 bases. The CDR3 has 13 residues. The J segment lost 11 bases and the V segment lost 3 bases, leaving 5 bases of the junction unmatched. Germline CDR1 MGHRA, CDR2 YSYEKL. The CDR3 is CASSQPGLAKQFF. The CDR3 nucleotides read TGCGCCAGCAGCCAGCCGGGACTAGCAAAGCAGTTCTTC.

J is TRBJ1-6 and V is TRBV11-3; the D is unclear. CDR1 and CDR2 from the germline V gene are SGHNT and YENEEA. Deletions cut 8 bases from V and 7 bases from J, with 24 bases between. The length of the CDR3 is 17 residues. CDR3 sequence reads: CASPKFLRSRSNSPLHF. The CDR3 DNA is TGTGCCAGCCCTAAGTTTTTGCGTTCTCGATCGAATTCACCCCTCCACTTT.

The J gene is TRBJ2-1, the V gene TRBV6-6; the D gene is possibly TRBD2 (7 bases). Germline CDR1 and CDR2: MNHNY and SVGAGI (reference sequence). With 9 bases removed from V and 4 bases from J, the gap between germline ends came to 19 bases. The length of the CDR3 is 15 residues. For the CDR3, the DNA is TGTGCCAGTTCCACCGGCGGGGGACAATACAATGAGCAGTTCTTC. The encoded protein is CASSTGGGQYNEQFF.

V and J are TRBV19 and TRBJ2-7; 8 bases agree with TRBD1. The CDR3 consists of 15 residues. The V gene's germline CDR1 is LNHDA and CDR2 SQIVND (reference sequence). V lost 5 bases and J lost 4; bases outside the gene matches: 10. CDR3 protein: CASSLDRGKWYEQYF. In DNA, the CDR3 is TGTGCCAGTAGTCTCGACAGGGGAAAGTGGTACGAGCAGTACTTC.

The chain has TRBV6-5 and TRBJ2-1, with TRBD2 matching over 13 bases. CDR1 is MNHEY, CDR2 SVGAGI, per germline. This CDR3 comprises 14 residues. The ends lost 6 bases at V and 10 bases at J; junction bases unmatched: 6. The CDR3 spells CASRGLAGSGEQFF. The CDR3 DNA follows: TGTGCCAGCAGGGGACTAGCGGGATCCGGAGAGCAGTTCTTC.